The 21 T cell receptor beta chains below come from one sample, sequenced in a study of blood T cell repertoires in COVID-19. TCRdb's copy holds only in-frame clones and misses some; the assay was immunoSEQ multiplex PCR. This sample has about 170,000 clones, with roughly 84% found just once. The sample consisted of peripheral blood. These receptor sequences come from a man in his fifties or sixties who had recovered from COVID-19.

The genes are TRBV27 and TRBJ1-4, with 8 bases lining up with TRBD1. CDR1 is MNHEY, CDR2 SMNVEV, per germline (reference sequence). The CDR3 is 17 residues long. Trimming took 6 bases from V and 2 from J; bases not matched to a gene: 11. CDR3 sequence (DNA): TGTGCCAGCAGAAAGACAGGGGCCACAACTACTAATGAAAAACTGTTTTTT. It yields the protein CASRKTGATTTNEKLFF.

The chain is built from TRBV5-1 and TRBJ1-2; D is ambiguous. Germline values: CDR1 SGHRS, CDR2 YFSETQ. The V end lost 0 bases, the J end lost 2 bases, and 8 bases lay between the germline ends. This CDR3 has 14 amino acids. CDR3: CASSLEPHNYGYTF. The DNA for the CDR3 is TGCGCCAGCAGCTTGGAACCACACAACTATGGCTACACCTTC.

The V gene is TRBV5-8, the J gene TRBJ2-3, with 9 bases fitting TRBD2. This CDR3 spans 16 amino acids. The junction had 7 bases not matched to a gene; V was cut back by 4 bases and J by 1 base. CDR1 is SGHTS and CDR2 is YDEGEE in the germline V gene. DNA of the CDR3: TGTGCCAGCAGCCCCTGGGAGCGGGGGGGCACAGATACGCAGTATTTT. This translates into CASSPWERGGTDTQYF.

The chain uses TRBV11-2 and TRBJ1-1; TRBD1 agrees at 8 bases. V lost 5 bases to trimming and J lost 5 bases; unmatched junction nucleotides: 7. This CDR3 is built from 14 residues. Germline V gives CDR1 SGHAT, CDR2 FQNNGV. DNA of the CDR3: TGTGCCAGCAGCCCCAGACAGGGGAGGACTGAAGCTTTCTTT. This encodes CASSPRQGRTEAFF.

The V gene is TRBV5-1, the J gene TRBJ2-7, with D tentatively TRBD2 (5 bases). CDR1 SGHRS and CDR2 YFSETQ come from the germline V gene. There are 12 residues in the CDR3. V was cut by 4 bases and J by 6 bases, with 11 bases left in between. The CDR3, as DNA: TGCGCCAGCAGCACGGGAATGCTCGAGCAGTACTTC. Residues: CASSTGMLEQYF.

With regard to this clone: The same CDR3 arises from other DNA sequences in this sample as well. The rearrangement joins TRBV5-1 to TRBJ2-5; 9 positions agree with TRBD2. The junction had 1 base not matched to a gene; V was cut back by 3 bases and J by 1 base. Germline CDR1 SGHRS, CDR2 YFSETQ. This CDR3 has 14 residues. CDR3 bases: TGCGCCAGCAGCTCGACTAGCGGCCAAGAGACCCAGTACTTC. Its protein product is CASSSTSGQETQYF. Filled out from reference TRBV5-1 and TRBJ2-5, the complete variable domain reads KAGVTQTPRYLIKTRGQQVTLSCSPISGHRSVSWYQQTPGQGLQFLFEYFSETQRNKGNFPGRFSGRQFSNSRSEMNVSTLELGDSALYLCASSSTSGQETQYFGPGTRLLVL.

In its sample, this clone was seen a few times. In DNA, the CDR3 is TGTGCCAGCAGCTGGGGACTAGCGGGGGGGACAACCACAGATACGCAGTATTTT. It specifies CASSWGLAGGTTTDTQYF. This chain connects TRBV5-4 to TRBJ2-3, with TRBD2 identical over 16 bases. The CDR3 has 18 amino acids. V was pared by 3 bases and J by 2 bases, with 6 bases of the junction left unmatched. Per the germline V gene, CDR1 is SGHNT and CDR2 is YYREEE (reference sequence).

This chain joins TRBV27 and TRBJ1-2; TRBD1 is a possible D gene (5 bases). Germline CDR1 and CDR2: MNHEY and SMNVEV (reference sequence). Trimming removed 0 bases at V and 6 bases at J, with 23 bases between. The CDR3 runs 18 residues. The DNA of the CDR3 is TGTGCCAGCAGTTTATCTTCAGGTATTGGCAGGGCGGTCGATGGCTACACCTTC. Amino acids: CASSLSSGIGRAVDGYTF.

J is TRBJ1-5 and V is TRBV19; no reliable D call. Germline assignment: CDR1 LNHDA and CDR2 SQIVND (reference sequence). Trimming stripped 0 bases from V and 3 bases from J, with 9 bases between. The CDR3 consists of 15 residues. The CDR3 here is CASSIERGANQPQHF. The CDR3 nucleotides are TGTGCCAGTAGTATAGAACGGGGTGCCAATCAGCCCCAGCATTTT.

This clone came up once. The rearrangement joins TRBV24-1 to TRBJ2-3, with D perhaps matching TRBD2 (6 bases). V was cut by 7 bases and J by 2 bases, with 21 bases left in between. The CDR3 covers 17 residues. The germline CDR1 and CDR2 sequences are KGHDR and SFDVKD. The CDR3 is CATRVPNGGVSTDTQYF. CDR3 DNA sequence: TGTGCCACCAGGGTACCCAACGGGGGTGTTTCCACAGATACGCAGTATTTT.

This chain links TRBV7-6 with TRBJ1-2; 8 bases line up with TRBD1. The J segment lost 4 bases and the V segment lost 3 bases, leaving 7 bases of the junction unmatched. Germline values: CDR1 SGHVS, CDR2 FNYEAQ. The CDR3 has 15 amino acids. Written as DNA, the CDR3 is TGTGCCAGCAGCTTGGGGGACAGGCAGAGCTATGGCTACACCTTC. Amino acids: CASSLGDRQSYGYTF.

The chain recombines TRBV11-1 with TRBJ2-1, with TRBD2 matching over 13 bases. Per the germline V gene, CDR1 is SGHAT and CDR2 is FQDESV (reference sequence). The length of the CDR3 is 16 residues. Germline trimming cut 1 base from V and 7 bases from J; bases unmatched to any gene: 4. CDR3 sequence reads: CASSLELAGGPNEQFF. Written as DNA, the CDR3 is TGTGCCAGCAGCTTAGAACTAGCGGGGGGGCCGAATGAGCAGTTCTTC.

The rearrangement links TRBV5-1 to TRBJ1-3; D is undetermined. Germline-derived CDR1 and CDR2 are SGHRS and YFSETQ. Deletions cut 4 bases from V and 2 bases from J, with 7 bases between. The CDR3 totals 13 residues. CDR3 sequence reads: CASSPSTGNTIYF. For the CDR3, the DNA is TGCGCCAGCAGCCCAAGCACTGGAAACACCATATATTTT.

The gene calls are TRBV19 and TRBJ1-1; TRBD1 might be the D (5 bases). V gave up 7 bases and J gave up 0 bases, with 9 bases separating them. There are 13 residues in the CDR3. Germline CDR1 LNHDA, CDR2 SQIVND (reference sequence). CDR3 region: CASTTDMNTEAFF. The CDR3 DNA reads TGTGCCAGTACGACGGACATGAACACTGAAGCTTTCTTT.

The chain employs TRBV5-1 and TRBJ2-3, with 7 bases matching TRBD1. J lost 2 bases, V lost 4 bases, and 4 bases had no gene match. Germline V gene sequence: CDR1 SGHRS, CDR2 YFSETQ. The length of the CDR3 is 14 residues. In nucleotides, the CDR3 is TGCGCCAGCAGCACACAGGGGTTCACAGATACGCAGTATTTT. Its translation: CASSTQGFTDTQYF.

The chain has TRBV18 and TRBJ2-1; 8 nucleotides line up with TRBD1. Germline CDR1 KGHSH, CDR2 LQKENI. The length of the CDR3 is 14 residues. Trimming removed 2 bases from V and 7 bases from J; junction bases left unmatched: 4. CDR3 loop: CASSPTTGENEQFF. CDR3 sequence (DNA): TGTGCCAGCTCACCAACGACAGGGGAGAATGAGCAGTTCTTC.

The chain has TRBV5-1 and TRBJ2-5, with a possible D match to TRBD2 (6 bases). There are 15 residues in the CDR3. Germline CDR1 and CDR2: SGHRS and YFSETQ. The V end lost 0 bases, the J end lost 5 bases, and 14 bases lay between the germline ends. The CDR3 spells CASSLDRPGGETQYF. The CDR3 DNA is TGCGCCAGCAGCTTGGACAGACCTGGAGGGGAGACCCAGTACTTC.

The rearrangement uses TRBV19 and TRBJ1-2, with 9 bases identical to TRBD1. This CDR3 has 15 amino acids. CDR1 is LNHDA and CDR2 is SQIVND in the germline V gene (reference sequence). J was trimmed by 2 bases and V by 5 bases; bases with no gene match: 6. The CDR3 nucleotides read TGTGCCAGTAGTTTACAGGGGGCAAACAACTATGGCTACACCTTC. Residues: CASSLQGANNYGYTF. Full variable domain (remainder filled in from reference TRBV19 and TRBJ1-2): DGGITQSPKYLFRKEGQNVTLSCEQNLNHDAMYWYRQDPGQGLRLIYYSQIVNDFQKGDIAEGYSVSREKKESFPLTVTSAQKNPTAFYLCASSLQGANNYGYTFGSGTRLTVV.

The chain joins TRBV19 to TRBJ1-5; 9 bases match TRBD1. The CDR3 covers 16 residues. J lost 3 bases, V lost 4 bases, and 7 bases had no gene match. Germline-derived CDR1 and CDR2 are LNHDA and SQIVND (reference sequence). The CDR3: CASSTIWTGDNQPQHF. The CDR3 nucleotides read TGTGCCAGTAGTACAATCTGGACAGGGGACAATCAGCCCCAGCATTTT.

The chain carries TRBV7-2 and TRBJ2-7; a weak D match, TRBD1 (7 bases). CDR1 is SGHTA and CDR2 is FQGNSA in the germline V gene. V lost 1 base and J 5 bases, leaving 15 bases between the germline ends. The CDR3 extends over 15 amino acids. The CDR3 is CASSLVAGGMDEQYF. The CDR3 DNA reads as TGTGCCAGCAGCTTAGTGGCAGGGGGGATGGACGAGCAGTACTTC.

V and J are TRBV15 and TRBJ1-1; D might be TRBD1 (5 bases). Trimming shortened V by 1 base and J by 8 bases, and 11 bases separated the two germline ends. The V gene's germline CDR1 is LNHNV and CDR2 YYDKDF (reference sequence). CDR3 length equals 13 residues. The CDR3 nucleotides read TGTGCCACCAGCAGAGGGGGGGACGAGGAAGCTTTCTTT. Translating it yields CATSRGGDEEAFF.